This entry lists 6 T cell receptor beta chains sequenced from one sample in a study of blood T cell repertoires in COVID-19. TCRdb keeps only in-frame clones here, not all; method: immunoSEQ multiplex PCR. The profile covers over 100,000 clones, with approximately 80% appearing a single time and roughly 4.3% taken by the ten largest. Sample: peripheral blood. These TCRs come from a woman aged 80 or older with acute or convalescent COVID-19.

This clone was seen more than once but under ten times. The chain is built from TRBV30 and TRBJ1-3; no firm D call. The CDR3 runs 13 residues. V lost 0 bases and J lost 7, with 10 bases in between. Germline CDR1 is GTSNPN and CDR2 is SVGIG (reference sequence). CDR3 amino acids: CAWSVPSVNTIYF. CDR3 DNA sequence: TGTGCCTGGAGTGTCCCAAGCGTTAACACCATATATTTT.

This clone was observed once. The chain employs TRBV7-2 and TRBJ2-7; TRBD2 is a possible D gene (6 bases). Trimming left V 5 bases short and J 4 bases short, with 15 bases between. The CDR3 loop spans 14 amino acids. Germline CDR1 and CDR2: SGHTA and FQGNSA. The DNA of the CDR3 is TGTGCCAGCAGCGAAGGTGGGGGGAAGTACGAGCAGTACTTC. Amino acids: CASSEGGGKYEQYF.

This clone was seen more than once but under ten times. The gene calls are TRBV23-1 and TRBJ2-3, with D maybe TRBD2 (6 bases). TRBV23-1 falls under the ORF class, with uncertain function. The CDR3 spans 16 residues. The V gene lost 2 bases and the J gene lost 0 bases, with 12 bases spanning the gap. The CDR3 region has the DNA TGCGCCAGCAGTCAAGGGACTTGCCCTAGCACAGATACGCAGTATTTT. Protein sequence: CASSQGTCPSTDTQYF.

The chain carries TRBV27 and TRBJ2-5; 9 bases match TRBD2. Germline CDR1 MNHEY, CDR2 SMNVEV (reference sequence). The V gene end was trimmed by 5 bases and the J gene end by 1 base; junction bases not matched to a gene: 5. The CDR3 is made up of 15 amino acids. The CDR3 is CASSGAGGLQETQYF. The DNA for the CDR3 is TGTGCCAGCAGTGGAGCGGGAGGCCTCCAAGAGACCCAGTACTTC.

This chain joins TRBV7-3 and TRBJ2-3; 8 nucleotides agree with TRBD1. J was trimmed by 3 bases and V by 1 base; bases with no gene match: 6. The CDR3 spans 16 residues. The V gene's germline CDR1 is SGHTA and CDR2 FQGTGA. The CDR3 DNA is TGTGCCAGCAGCTTAAGAGGGACAGGTGGAACAGATACGCAGTATTTT. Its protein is CASSLRGTGGTDTQYF.

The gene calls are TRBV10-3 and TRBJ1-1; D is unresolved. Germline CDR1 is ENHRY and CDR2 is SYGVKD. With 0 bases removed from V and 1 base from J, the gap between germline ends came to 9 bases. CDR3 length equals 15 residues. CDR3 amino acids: CAISESLVGNTEAFF. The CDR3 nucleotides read TGTGCCATCAGTGAGTCTCTGGTCGGGAACACTGAAGCTTTCTTT.